This T cell receptor (beta chain) was identified during a study of blood T cell repertoires in COVID-19. Overall study context: T cells, B-cell-depleted T cells, or PBMCs provided the cDNA or gDNA that served as material.

V was cut by 6 bases and J by 2 bases, with 19 bases left in between. This CDR3 has 15 amino acids. Germline V gene sequence: CDR1 SQVTM, CDR2 ANQGSEA. Sequenced by immunoSEQ multiplex PCR; TCRdb stores in-frame clones only, minus some. In the table there are around 390,000 clones, around nine tenths of which are singletons. Among Cohort 3 donors, those recovered had two negative PCRs, clearance, or symptom resolution. V is TRBV29-1 and J is TRBJ1-2; D is undetermined. The sequence derives from a woman aged 45-65 years who had recovered from COVID-19. The sequencing input was PBMCs or T cells enriched from blood (not recorded which). For the CDR3, the DNA is TGCAGCGTAATCGAGTATCGCCGAAAGAACTATGGCTACACCTTC. It codes for CSVIEYRRKNYGYTF.